This T cell receptor (beta chain) derives from a study of PD-1 blockade in mismatch repair-deficient tumors. Overall study context: Patients had roughly twelve mismatch repair-deficient cancer types, all previously treated and progressing. Study-wide results and limits: Rapid post-treatment expansion, then contraction, generally preceding radiologic response, marked tumor-resident clones.

Here immunoSEQ multiplex PCR was the method, and the copy in TCRdb shows in-frame clones only, minus some. Found here are tens of thousands of clones, roughly 78% of them singletons; the top ten hold 3% to 3.5%. Trimming stripped 3 bases from V and 5 bases from J, with 11 bases between. The germline V gene encodes CDR1 SGHTA and CDR2 FQGNSA. The CDR3 covers 14 residues. PCR or immunohistochemistry showed mismatch repair deficiency in every enrolled patient. In this sample, this clone turned up once. What it binds is unknown. The sequence came from an adult with mismatch repair-deficient cancer. The specimen was peripheral blood, collected 4 weeks after starting pembrolizumab. The rearrangement uses TRBV7-2 and TRBJ2-4, with TRBD2 as a possible D gene (5 bases). The CDR3 coding sequence is TGTGCCAGCAGCTTGGCGTACGGGGAAAACATTCAGTACTTC. Encoded protein: CASSLAYGENIQYF.